These 9 T cell receptor beta chains originate from one sample sequenced in a study of blood T cells in healthy people across ages. Using a J-beta primer mix together with a sample-barcoded 5' primer, a second PCR was run for roughly 7 to 12 cycles. TCRdb independently ran MiXCR on the 5' RACE reads; one entry per CDR3 protein. The sample includes around 620,000 distinct CDR3 sequences, approximately 30% of them seen just once. The sequenced material came from blood. These receptors all come from a woman aged 70-85 years in good health.

This chain uses TRBV6-2 or TRBV6-3 with TRBJ1-5; maybe TRBD1 (6 bases). The germline V and J ends were trimmed by 10 bases and 0 bases, with 13 bases remaining between them. The CDR3 extends over 14 amino acids. Germline V CDR1 and CDR2: MNHEY, SVGEGT. This chain's CDR3 is CATSDRNSNQPQHF. In DNA form, the CDR3 reads TGTGCCACCTCGGACAGAAATAGCAATCAGCCCCAGCATTTT.

This clonotype was seen a few times. This rearrangement joins TRBV5-1 to TRBJ2-1; 7 bases line up with TRBD1. Germline CDR1 is SGHRS and CDR2 is YFSETQ. The CDR3 is made up of 17 amino acids. The J segment lost 0 bases and the V segment lost 2 bases, leaving 8 bases of the junction unmatched. Written as DNA, the CDR3 is TGCGCCAGCAGCTTAGGGGGCTGGTCGACCTCCTACAATGAGCAGTTCTTC. Translation gives CASSLGGWSTSYNEQFF.

There are a few counts of this clonotype. The rearrangement joins TRBV7-2 to TRBJ1-1, with TRBD1 identical over 8 bases. Trimming at V came to 6 bases and at J to 3 bases, leaving 12 bases not matched to a gene. Germline CDR1 is SGHTA and CDR2 is FQGNSA. The CDR3 covers 16 residues. CDR3 region: CASRPSNRGIDTEAFF. CDR3 in DNA: TGTGCCAGCAGACCGAGCAACAGGGGGATAGACACTGAAGCTTTCTTT.

The CDR3 DNA follows: TGCGCCAGCAGCCGCAAATCGGACAGGACGTACGAGCAGTACTTC. Protein: CASSRKSDRTYEQYF. The chain recombines TRBV4-3 with TRBJ2-7; 7 bases are shared with TRBD1. CDR1 and CDR2 (germline): LGHNA, YSLEER. CDR3 size: 15 residues. V was pared by 4 bases and J by 4 bases, with 10 bases of the junction left unmatched.

The chain joins TRBV7-2 to TRBJ1-1; tentatively, D is TRBD1 (5 bases). The V gene lost 2 bases and the J gene lost 2 bases, with 21 bases spanning the gap. This CDR3 contains 18 residues. CDR1 is SGHTA, CDR2 FQGNSA, per germline. DNA for the CDR3: TGTGCCAGCAGCTTATTGCACTACCGGGGGGGATACAACACTGAAGCTTTCTTT. Amino acid sequence: CASSLLHYRGGYNTEAFF.

The rearrangement links TRBV3-1 to TRBJ1-4; D perhaps matches TRBD1 (5 bases). Germline V gives CDR1 LGHDT, CDR2 YNNKEL (reference sequence). The CDR3 length is 15 residues. Trimming left V 1 base short and J 7 bases short, with 13 bases between. For the CDR3, the DNA is TGTGCCAGCAGCCAAGGAGGGGCGCAAGCTGAAAAACTGTTTTTT. Amino acid sequence: CASSQGGAQAEKLFF.

This clonotype was seen more than once but under ten times. The rearrangement uses TRBV7-6 and TRBJ2-7; D not resolved. This CDR3 has 15 residues. The germline gives CDR1 SGHVS, CDR2 FNYEAQ. V dropped 1 base and J dropped 0 bases, with 10 bases sitting between them. CDR3: CASSLGAAGSYEQYF. CDR3 DNA sequence: TGTGCCAGCAGCTTAGGGGCCGCAGGCTCCTACGAGCAGTACTTC.

The chain employs TRBV5-1 and TRBJ1-1; D ambiguous. Germline V gives CDR1 SGHRS, CDR2 YFSETQ. The V end was cut by 0 bases, the J end by 7 bases, with 10 bases between. This CDR3 is 13 amino acids long. The CDR3 DNA reads as TGCGCCAGCAGCTTGGGCCCCACGGGTGAAGCTTTCTTT. Translation: CASSLGPTGEAFF.

This clonotype has only a few counts. CDR3: CASSLSPQGVREKLFF. The DNA for the CDR3 is TGTGCCAGCAGCTTATCCCCACAGGGGGTAAGGGAAAAACTGTTTTTT. The chain joins TRBV7-2 to TRBJ1-4; 8 bases line up with TRBD1. This CDR3 is built from 16 residues. Per germline, CDR1 SGHTA and CDR2 FQGNSA. V lost 2 bases to trimming and J lost 8 bases; unmatched junction nucleotides: 10. The full variable domain, its missing parts supplied by reference TRBV7-2 and TRBJ1-4, is GAGVSQSPSNKVTEKGKDVELRCDPISGHTALYWYRQSLGQGLEFLIYFQGNSAPDKSGLPSDRFSAERTGGSVSTLTIQRTQQEDSAVYLCASSLSPQGVREKLFFGSGTQLSVL.